This TCR beta chain came from a study of human T cells and chemical hapten exposure. Study findings and constraints: Expanded TCRs produced significantly more large CDR3 similarity clusters than controls did.

The CDR3 has 13 residues. Per the germline V gene, CDR1 is SQVTM and CDR2 is ANQGSEA. V lost 8 bases to trimming and J lost 3 bases, with 15 bases between them. In TCRdb, the RACE reads were re-called with MiXCR into one record per CDR3 protein. Of tens of thousands of distinct CDR3 sequences listed, 6.7% are singletons. At least ten counts were recorded for this clonotype. The antigen is undetermined. The sample's time point: pre-sensitization, week 0. The treatment here: therapeutic diphenylcyclopropenone sensitization with weekly scalp DPC. This chain uses TRBV29-1 with TRBJ2-3; perhaps TRBD2 as D (6 bases). The TCR originated in a young woman with alopecia areata. Some clones in this sample may be carry-over from other donors' samples. Specimen: whole blood, collected in connection with sensitization to the hapten diphenylcyclopropenone (DPC). CDR3 coding DNA: TGCAGCTCTACAGCGGCGGGGACAGATACGCAGTATTTT. As protein: CSSTAAGTDTQYF.